Listed here are 2 T cell receptor beta chains from one sample, sequenced in a study of blood T cell repertoires in COVID-19. TCRdb keeps only in-frame clones here, not all; method: immunoSEQ multiplex PCR. The table shows more than 95,000 clones, with 88% occurring only once. Sequenced sample: peripheral blood. Receptor source: a human donor in a cohort sampled during active COVID-19.

This chain links TRBV27 with TRBJ2-3; D might be TRBD1 (6 bases). V lost 6 bases, J lost 4 bases, and 23 bases lay in between. The CDR3 has 17 amino acids. Germline V gene data show CDR1 as MNHEY and CDR2 as SMNVEV (reference sequence). The CDR3 DNA follows: TGTGCCAGCAGCCACAACCCGAGACAGGCGAGGCCAGATACGCAGTATTTT. Protein sequence: CASSHNPRQARPDTQYF.

The V and J genes are TRBV5-1 and TRBJ1-2, with no clear D. Germline-derived CDR1 and CDR2 are SGHRS and YFSETQ. V lost 4 bases and J lost 7, with 17 bases in between. This CDR3 has 14 amino acids. The CDR3 is CASSIEKTLFGYTF. CDR3 nucleotides: TGCGCCAGCAGCATAGAAAAAACTCTCTTTGGCTACACCTTC.